One sample yielded the 23 T cell receptor beta chains listed below, sequenced in a study of CD8+CD57+ T cells in acquired aplastic anemia. Investigators profiled TCR beta VDJ and CDR3 from genomic DNA template. TCRdb fed the reads into MiXCR, producing one record per CDR3 protein. The table includes roughly 61,000 distinct CDR3 sequences, about 56% detected once. Patients selected for sequencing had displayed CD8+CD57+ cell expansion by flow cytometry. The sequencing input was sorted CD4+, CD8+, or CD8+CD57+ T cells (not recorded which) from PBMCs. The receptor set was obtained from a human donor with aplastic anemia.

V usage is TRBV29-1 and J usage is TRBJ1-1; no clear D. Germline V CDR1 and CDR2: SQVTM, ANQGSEA. Trimming stripped 4 bases from V and 0 bases from J, with 6 bases between. The CDR3 sequence is 12 residues long. CDR3 protein: CSVGTVNTEAFF. The CDR3 DNA sequence: TGCAGCGTTGGAACGGTGAACACTGAAGCTTTCTTT.

The chain has TRBV7-2 and TRBJ2-7; tentatively, D is TRBD2 (5 bases). CDR1 and CDR2 from the germline V gene are SGHTA and FQGNSA. Trimming removed 5 bases from V and 4 bases from J, with 12 bases in between. The CDR3 totals 13 residues. The CDR3 reads CASSTQTGYEQYF. CDR3 DNA sequence: TGTGCCAGCAGCACACAGACGGGATACGAGCAGTACTTC.

The J gene is TRBJ2-3, the V gene TRBV5-1, with a weak D call TRBD2 (6 bases). Germline CDR1 is SGHRS and CDR2 is YFSETQ. V lost 2 bases, J lost 0 bases, and 13 bases lay in between. The CDR3 sequence is 16 residues long. CDR3 residues: CASSLDGGRSTDTQYF. CDR3 DNA: TGCGCCAGCAGCTTAGACGGGGGAAGGAGCACAGATACGCAGTATTTT.

This clonotype was observed many times. CDR3 residues: CASSLATPGWTGSIYEQYF. The CDR3 DNA follows: TGTGCCAGCAGCTTAGCGACCCCAGGGTGGACAGGGTCCATCTACGAGCAGTACTTC. J is TRBJ2-7 and V is TRBV7-4; TRBD1 matches at 8 bases. Unmatched junction bases numbered 16, after V lost 0 bases and J lost 3 bases. Germline V lookup: CDR1 SGHVT, CDR2 SQSDAQ. This CDR3 contains 19 residues.

The V gene is TRBV6-1, the J gene TRBJ2-7, with D perhaps matching TRBD1 (6 bases). The V end was cut by 6 bases, the J end by 1 base, with 10 bases between. The CDR3 runs 13 residues. CDR1 is MNHNS and CDR2 is SASEGT in the germline V gene. The CDR3 spells CASRHRESYEQYF. The CDR3 nucleotides read TGTGCCAGCAGGCACAGGGAGTCCTACGAGCAGTACTTC.

A single count supports this clonotype. The chain combines TRBV20-1 with TRBJ1-4; no clear D. Looked up from germline, CDR1 is DFQATT and CDR2 is SNEGSKA (reference sequence). Trimming removed 1 base at V and 8 bases at J, with 8 bases between. This CDR3 contains 12 residues. CDR3 sequence: CSARVRGEKLFF. For the CDR3, the DNA is TGCAGTGCTAGAGTAAGAGGAGAAAAACTGTTTTTT.

This clonotype is deemed medium-sized. V is TRBV9 and J is TRBJ1-6; 7 positions match TRBD1. This CDR3 is built from 13 residues. V gave up 4 bases and J gave up 8 bases; unmatched junction bases: 3. Germline V gene sequence: CDR1 SGDLS, CDR2 YYNGEE. This chain's CDR3 is CASSIQGDSPLHF. The CDR3, as DNA: TGTGCCAGCAGCATTCAGGGGGATTCACCCCTCCACTTT.

Relative to its sample, this clonotype is medium-sized (0.01 to 0.1%). The V gene is TRBV10-3, the J gene TRBJ1-1, with TRBD1 identical over 8 bases. Germline CDR1 and CDR2: ENHRY and SYGVKD. V was clipped by 6 bases and J by 6 bases; unmatched bases: 3. The CDR3 length is 12 residues. The CDR3 DNA sequence: TGTGCCATCAGCTTACAGGGGGCTGAAGCTTTCTTT. Translating gives CAISLQGAEAFF.

The CDR3 DNA is TGTGCCAGCAGCCTAAAGGGGGAGACTGAAGCTTTCTTT. Encoded protein: CASSLKGETEAFF. This chain uses TRBV7-6 with TRBJ1-1, with D possibly TRBD1 on 6 matching bases. The length of the CDR3 is 13 residues. Germline V gives CDR1 SGHVS, CDR2 FNYEAQ. Trimming shortened V by 5 bases and J by 5 bases, and 12 bases separated the two germline ends. Filled out from reference TRBV7-6 and TRBJ1-1, the complete variable domain reads GAGVSQSPRYKVTKRGQDVALRCDPISGHVSLYWYRQALGQGPEFLTYFNYEAQQDKSGLPNDRFSAERPEGSISTLTIQRTEQRDSAMYRCASSLKGETEAFFGQGTRLTVV.

Only a few counts were recorded for this clonotype. The chain recombines TRBV29-1 with TRBJ2-1; 11 bases are shared with TRBD1. The V and J ends lost 6 bases and 10 bases, in that order; junction bases with no gene match: 5. There are 12 residues in the CDR3. The germline gives CDR1 SQVTM, CDR2 ANQGSEA. The CDR3 coding sequence is TGCAGCGTCGGGACAGGGGGAGAGGAGCAGTTCTTC. This sequence encodes CSVGTGGEEQFF.

The V gene is TRBV6-1, the J gene TRBJ2-7; 12 bases match TRBD2. This CDR3 has 13 residues. Germline V gene data show CDR1 as MNHNS and CDR2 as SASEGT. The V and J ends lost 7 bases and 5 bases, in that order; junction bases with no gene match: 3. The CDR3 loop is CASMASGGDEQYV. The CDR3 nucleotides read TGTGCCAGCATGGCTAGCGGGGGGGACGAGCAGTACGTC.

CDR3 nucleotides: TGTGCCACCAGCAGCGTCGCAGGGTCTTTAGCTTTCTTT. Its protein product is CATSSVAGSLAFF. The chain has TRBV15 and TRBJ1-1; tentative D call: TRBD1 (5 bases). Germline CDR1 and CDR2: LNHNV and YYDKDF (reference sequence). Trimming removed 3 bases from V and 10 bases from J, with 15 bases in between. This CDR3 is 13 amino acids long.

V and J are TRBV15 and TRBJ1-2, with TRBD1 identical over 8 bases. The CDR3 is made up of 12 amino acids. CDR1 LNHNV and CDR2 YYDKDF come from the germline V gene (reference sequence). The junction had 3 bases not matched to a gene; V was cut back by 8 bases and J by 4 bases. The CDR3 sequence is CATEDRAYGYTF. CDR3 DNA: TGTGCCACCGAGGACAGGGCCTATGGCTACACCTTC.

The chain has TRBV7-9 and TRBJ1-1, with D maybe TRBD1 (5 bases). Germline V gene data show CDR1 as SEHNR and CDR2 as FQNEAQ (reference sequence). This CDR3 is 11 amino acids long. CDR3 DNA: TGTACCACCCTTAGGGGTGGTGAAGCTTTCTTT. This sequence encodes CTTLRGGEAFF.

The chain has TRBV15 and TRBJ2-7; 7 nucleotides align to TRBD2. The germline gives CDR1 LNHNV, CDR2 YYDKDF (reference sequence). This CDR3 region has 14 residues. V dropped 4 bases and J dropped 4; count of bases not matched to a gene: 7. CDR3 residues: CATSISGTKYEQYF. CDR3 in DNA: TGTGCCACCAGCATTTCCGGGACTAAGTACGAGCAGTACTTC.

CDR3 sequence: CASSLAGGGGYTF. CDR3 DNA: TGTGCCAGCAGTCTTGCAGGGGGCGGTGGCTACACCTTC. J is TRBJ1-2 and V is TRBV2, with 8 bases matching TRBD1. This CDR3 has 13 residues. With 5 bases clipped from V and 7 bases from J, the junction kept 6 bases outside the gene matches. In germline, CDR1 is SNHLY, CDR2 FYNNEI. Filled out from reference TRBV2 and TRBJ1-2, the complete variable domain reads EPEVTQTPSHQVTQMGQEVILRCVPISNHLYFYWYRQILGQKVEFLVSFYNNEISEKSEIFDDQFSVERPDGSNFTLKIRSTKLEDSAMYFCASSLAGGGGYTFGSGTRLTVV.

This clonotype was counted at least ten times. This CDR3 is CASSQDGWDGEKLFF. CDR3 bases: TGTGCCAGCAGCCAAGATGGCTGGGATGGTGAAAAACTGTTTTTT. The chain couples TRBV3-1 to TRBJ1-4; D ambiguous. Trimming left V 0 bases short and J 7 bases short, with 12 bases between. The CDR3 is 15 residues long. Germline V gene lookup returns CDR1 LGHDT and CDR2 YNNKEL (reference sequence).

The chain has TRBV10-3 and TRBJ2-1; D is perhaps TRBD1 (6 bases). Trimming took 2 bases from V and 8 from J, leaving 19 bases between them. The CDR3 contains 16 residues. Germline V gives CDR1 ENHRY, CDR2 SYGVKD. In DNA form, the CDR3 reads TGTGCCATCAGTGAGCCCCAGAGGAAGGGGGTCCATGAGCAGTTCTTC. Its protein is CAISEPQRKGVHEQFF.

This chain uses TRBV11-1 with TRBJ2-2; no firm D call. Germline CDR1 and CDR2: SGHAT and FQDESV (reference sequence). The CDR3 loop spans 17 amino acids. Between the trimmed V and J ends, which lost 5 bases and 7 bases, there was a span of 23 bases. The CDR3 reads CASSPRHVGSTGGELFF. The CDR3 DNA reads TGTGCCAGCAGCCCGCGCCATGTCGGGTCGACCGGCGGGGAGCTGTTTTTT.

The sample holds many counts of this clonotype. In DNA form, the CDR3 reads TGTGCCAGCAGCTTGGGGAGAGGCACAGATACGCAGTATTTT. Amino acid sequence: CASSLGRGTDTQYF. The chain has TRBV5-5 and TRBJ2-3; D uncertain. Deletions cut 0 bases from V and 1 base from J, with 6 bases between. Per germline, CDR1 SGHKS and CDR2 YYEKEE (reference sequence). This CDR3 spans 14 amino acids. Looking up the rest from reference TRBV5-5 and TRBJ2-3 gives the full variable domain: DAGVTQSPTHLIKTRGQQVTLRCSPISGHKSVSWYQQVLGQGPQFIFQYYEKEERGRGNFPDRFSARQFPNYSSELNVNALLLGDSALYLCASSLGRGTDTQYFGPGTRLTVL.

Details on this clonotype: An end of the junction differs from the germline gene, which may be a read error. The V call is TRBV19, the J call TRBJ1-2; D call uncertain. CDR1 and CDR2 from the germline V gene are LNHDA and SQIVND (reference sequence). The CDR3 totals 14 residues. The CDR3: CASSIAPSGYGYIF. The CDR3 DNA is TGTGCCAGTAGTATAGCCCCCTCGGGCTATGGCTACATCTTC.

The chain couples TRBV15 to TRBJ2-5, with TRBD2 matching 7 bases. There are 15 residues in the CDR3. Germline trimming cut 4 bases from V and 5 bases from J; bases unmatched to any gene: 10. CDR1 is LNHNV, CDR2 YYDKDF, per germline (reference sequence). The CDR3 bases are TGTGCCACCAGCAAACCCGGTCGACTAGCTGAGACCCAGTACTTC. Protein: CATSKPGRLAETQYF.

This clonotype was detected ten times or more. This CDR3 is CASSQTGQGFYGYTF. CDR3 bases: TGTGCCAGTAGTCAAACGGGACAGGGGTTCTATGGCTACACCTTC. V usage is TRBV19 and J usage is TRBJ1-2, with 10 bases aligning to TRBD1. The length of the CDR3 is 15 residues. Germline V gene data show CDR1 as LNHDA and CDR2 as SQIVND (reference sequence). Losses at the gene ends were 5 bases for V and 4 bases for J; bases not matched to a gene: 7.